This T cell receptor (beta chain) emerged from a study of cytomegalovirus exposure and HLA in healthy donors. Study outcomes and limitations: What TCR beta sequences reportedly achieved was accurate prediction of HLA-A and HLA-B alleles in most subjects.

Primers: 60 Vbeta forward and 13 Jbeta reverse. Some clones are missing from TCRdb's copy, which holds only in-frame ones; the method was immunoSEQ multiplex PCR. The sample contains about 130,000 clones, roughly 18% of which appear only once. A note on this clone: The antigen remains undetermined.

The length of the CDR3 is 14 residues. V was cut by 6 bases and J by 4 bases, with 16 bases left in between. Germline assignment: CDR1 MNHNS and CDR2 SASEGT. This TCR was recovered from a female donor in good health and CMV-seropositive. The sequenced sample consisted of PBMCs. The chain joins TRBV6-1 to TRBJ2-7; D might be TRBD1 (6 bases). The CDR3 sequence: CASSRDTARYEQYF. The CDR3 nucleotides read TGTGCCAGCAGCCGGGACACGGCCCGGTACGAGCAGTACTTC.